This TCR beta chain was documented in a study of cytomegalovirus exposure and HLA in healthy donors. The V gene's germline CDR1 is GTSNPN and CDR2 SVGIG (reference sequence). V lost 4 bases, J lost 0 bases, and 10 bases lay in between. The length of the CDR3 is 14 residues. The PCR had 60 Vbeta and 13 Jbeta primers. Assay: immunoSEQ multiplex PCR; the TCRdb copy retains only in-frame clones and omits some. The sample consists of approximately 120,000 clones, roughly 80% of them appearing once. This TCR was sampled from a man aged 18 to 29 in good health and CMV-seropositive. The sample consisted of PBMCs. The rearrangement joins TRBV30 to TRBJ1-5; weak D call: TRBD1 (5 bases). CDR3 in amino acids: CAWTQGSSNQPQHF. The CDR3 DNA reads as TGTGCCTGGACGCAGGGTTCTAGCAATCAGCCCCAGCATTTT.